Below are 17 T cell receptor beta chains sequenced from a single sample in a study of shared clonotypes between healthy human individuals. TCRdb's table, derived via immunoSEQ multiplex PCR, lists solely in-frame clones and lacks some. In the table there are 110,000 or so clones, approximately 70% of which are singletons. Sequencing was performed on memory CD8+ T cells sorted from blood. Subset described: CD45RO+ cells pooled with CCR7-negative TemRA cells. The receptor set was obtained from a woman aged 25 to 45 in good health.

Only a few counts were recorded for this clone. The gene calls are TRBV9 and TRBJ2-3; TRBD2 might be the D (6 bases). The germline V and J ends were trimmed by 4 bases and 0 bases, with 15 bases remaining between them. CDR1 is SGDLS and CDR2 is YYNGEE in the germline V gene. The CDR3 has 16 residues. The CDR3 is CASSPIAVTSTDTQYF. The CDR3 nucleotides are TGTGCCAGCAGCCCCATAGCGGTAACTAGCACAGATACGCAGTATTTT.

The rearrangement links TRBV7-8 to TRBJ2-1; D perhaps matches TRBD2 (6 bases). Germline V CDR1 and CDR2: SGHVS, FQNEAQ. Trimming cost V 2 bases and J 9 bases, with 11 bases left between them. The CDR3 is made up of 13 amino acids. The CDR3 nucleotides read TGTGCCAGCAGCTTACTGCCGGGAGCTGAGCAGTTCTTC. This translates into CASSLLPGAEQFF.

Many counts were recorded for this clone. The V gene is TRBV4-1, the J gene TRBJ2-3, with D tentatively TRBD2 (6 bases). The CDR3 consists of 16 residues. Trimming pared 3 bases from V and 5 bases from J, leaving 18 bases between. Per germline, CDR1 MGHRA and CDR2 YSYEKL. The CDR3 coding sequence is TGCGCCAGCAGCCAGGCCGTTGGATTGGAGGGAGATACGCAGTATTTT. This codes for CASSQAVGLEGDTQYF.

This clone showed up just a few times. This chain's CDR3 is CASSQEETALNQPQHF. DNA for the CDR3: TGCGCCAGCAGCCAAGAGGAGACAGCCCTGAATCAGCCCCAGCATTTT. The V call is TRBV4-1, the J call TRBJ1-5; perhaps TRBD1 as D (5 bases). The germline V gene encodes CDR1 MGHRA and CDR2 YSYEKL. Deletions cut 0 bases from V and 4 bases from J, with 13 bases between. This CDR3 comprises 16 residues.

The chain is built from TRBV6-6 and TRBJ2-3; the match to TRBD2 covers 8 bases. CDR1 MNHNY and CDR2 SVGAGI come from the germline V gene (reference sequence). This CDR3 is built from 16 residues. V lost 0 bases, J lost 1 base, and 3 bases stayed unmatched. In DNA form, the CDR3 reads TGTGCCAGCAGTTACTCCCGGGAGGGGCGCACAGATACGCAGTATTTT. It encodes CASSYSREGRTDTQYF.

As to this clone: The sample contains more than one DNA sequence encoding this CDR3. The gene calls are TRBV5-4 and TRBJ2-7, with 7 bases matching TRBD2. The germline CDR1 and CDR2 sequences are SGHNT and YYREEE (reference sequence). Trimming cost V 4 bases and J 4 bases; bases outside gene matches: 11. This CDR3 spans 15 amino acids. CDR3 sequence: CASSIAGSIVYEQYF. In nucleotides, the CDR3 is TGTGCCAGCAGCATAGCGGGTTCGATTGTTTACGAGCAGTACTTC. Using reference TRBV5-4 and TRBJ2-7 for the parts outside the CDR3, the full variable domain is ETGVTQSPTHLIKTRGQQVTLRCSSQSGHNTVSWYQQALGQGPQFIFQYYREEENGRGNFPPRFSGLQFPNYSSELNVNALELDDSALYLCASSIAGSIVYEQYFGPGTRLTVT.

This clone was seen repeatedly, ten times or more. The rearrangement joins TRBV6-6 to TRBJ2-7, with D possibly matching TRBD1 (6 bases). Germline-derived CDR1 and CDR2 are MNHNY and SVGAGI (reference sequence). Trimming removed 7 bases from V and 0 bases from J, with 13 bases in between. The CDR3 has 14 residues. CDR3 in DNA: TGTGCCAGCACCGGGGCAGGGGACTCCTACGAGCAGTACTTC. Translating gives CASTGAGDSYEQYF.

The rearrangement uses TRBV25-1 and TRBJ2-3; TRBD2 aligns across 7 bases. CDR3 size: 16 residues. V shed 3 bases, J shed 0 bases, and the junction held 6 bases outside the gene matches. Germline CDR1 and CDR2: MGHDK and SYGVNS. This chain's CDR3 is CASSDGGGASTDTQYF. The CDR3 DNA is TGTGCCAGCAGTGACGGGGGAGGGGCTAGCACAGATACGCAGTATTTT.

This chain uses TRBV2 with TRBJ1-5; D not resolved. V was pared by 7 bases and J by 0 bases, with 19 bases between. The CDR3 extends over 17 amino acids. Germline values: CDR1 SNHLY, CDR2 FYNNEI. DNA for the CDR3: TGTGCCAGCACGTTGGCCCAGAGCAGTTATAGCAATCAGCCCCAGCATTTT. It codes for CASTLAQSSYSNQPQHF.

This clone was picked up one time. The rearrangement links TRBV2 to TRBJ2-7; no firm D call. The CDR3 is 15 residues long. Trimming pared 1 base from V and 5 bases from J, leaving 15 bases between. Germline assignment: CDR1 SNHLY and CDR2 FYNNEI. The CDR3, as DNA: TGTGCCAGCAGTGAAGTCTCTCGTCGAATTCACGAGCAGTACTTC. Encoded protein: CASSEVSRRIHEQYF.

This clone was detected once. The gene calls are TRBV19 and TRBJ2-1, with D unclear. Germline loops: CDR1 LNHDA, CDR2 SQIVND (reference sequence). Trimming removed 8 bases at V and 0 bases at J, with 11 bases between. The CDR3 runs to 14 residues. CDR3 amino acids: CASSSRSSYNEQFF. The CDR3 bases are TGTGCCAGTTCCTCTAGAAGCTCCTACAATGAGCAGTTCTTC.

The chain joins TRBV5-6 to TRBJ2-2, with D possibly matching TRBD2 (5 bases). This CDR3 contains 15 residues. V lost 1 base, J lost 6 bases, and 13 bases lay in between. CDR1 SGHDT and CDR2 YYEEEE come from the germline V gene. In DNA, the CDR3 is TGTGCCAGCAGCTTGTTTTACCTAGCCGCCGGGGAGCTGTTTTTT. This codes for CASSLFYLAAGELFF.

V gene TRBV6-5 combines with J gene TRBJ2-7; D possibly corresponds to TRBD2 (6 bases). With 0 bases removed from V and 2 bases from J, the gap between germline ends came to 11 bases. This CDR3 is 15 amino acids long. CDR1 is MNHEY and CDR2 is SVGAGI in the germline V gene. CDR3 sequence: CASSYSEGGTYEQYF. CDR3 bases: TGTGCCAGCAGTTACTCGGAGGGTGGCACCTACGAGCAGTACTTC.

The chain combines TRBV7-9 with TRBJ2-3; D is uncertain. There are 16 residues in the CDR3. Germline CDR1 and CDR2: SEHNR and FQNEAQ (reference sequence). V lost 1 base to trimming and J lost 0 bases, with 11 bases between them. CDR3 coding DNA: TGTGCCAGCAGCTTAGATCTCGCGGCTAGCACAGATACGCAGTATTTT. Translation: CASSLDLAASTDTQYF.

This clone was detected many times. J is TRBJ1-3 and V is TRBV7-9, with 7 positions matching TRBD1. Germline CDR1 and CDR2: SEHNR and FQNEAQ (reference sequence). Trimming at V came to 5 bases and at J to 2 bases, leaving 6 bases not matched to a gene. The CDR3 has 15 residues. CDR3 sequence (DNA): TGTGCCAGCAGCAACCACAGGGGAACTGGAAACACCATATATTTT. Residues: CASSNHRGTGNTIYF.

This clone was observed a few times. The CDR3: CASSEQAGRNTIYF. CDR3 coding DNA: TGTGCCAGCAGTGAACAGGCCGGACGAAACACCATATATTTT. The rearrangement links TRBV25-1 to TRBJ1-3; D call uncertain. Looked up from germline, CDR1 is MGHDK and CDR2 is SYGVNS. V lost 2 bases and J lost 5, with 10 bases in between. This CDR3 spans 14 amino acids.

The chain employs TRBV28 and TRBJ2-3; 14 bases match TRBD2. Germline V gene sequence: CDR1 MDHEN, CDR2 SYDVKM. V lost 6 bases to trimming and J lost 3 bases; unmatched junction nucleotides: 11. This CDR3 is built from 18 residues. The CDR3 DNA reads TGTGCCAGCAGATCATCCGGGACTAGCGGGAGTTATACAGATACGCAGTATTTT. This sequence encodes CASRSSGTSGSYTDTQYF. The variable domain in full, with the rest retrieved from reference TRBV28 and TRBJ2-3, is DVKVTQSSRYLVKRTGEKVFLECVQDMDHENMFWYRQDPGLGLRLIYFSYDVKMKEKGDIPEGYSVSREKKERFSLILESASTNQTSMYLCASRSSGTSGSYTDTQYFGPGTRLTVL.